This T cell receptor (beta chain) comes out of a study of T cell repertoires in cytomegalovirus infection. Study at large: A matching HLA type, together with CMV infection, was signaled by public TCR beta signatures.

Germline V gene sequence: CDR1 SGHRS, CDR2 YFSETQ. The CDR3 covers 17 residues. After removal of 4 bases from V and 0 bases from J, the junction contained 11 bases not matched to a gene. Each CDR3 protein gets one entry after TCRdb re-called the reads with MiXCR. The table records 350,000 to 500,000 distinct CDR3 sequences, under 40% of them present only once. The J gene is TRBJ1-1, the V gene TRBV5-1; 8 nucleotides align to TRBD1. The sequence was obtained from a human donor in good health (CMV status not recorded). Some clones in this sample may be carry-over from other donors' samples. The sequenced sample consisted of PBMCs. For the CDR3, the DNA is TGCGCCAGCAGCGTCCGACAGGGGCTTATATTGAACACTGAAGCTTTCTTT. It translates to CASSVRQGLILNTEAFF.